The present T cell receptor beta chain was sequenced within a study of T cell responses to AZD1222 COVID-19 vaccine (dated by TCRdb to the early 2020s). A note on the overall study: A total of over 230 trial participants underwent TCR sequencing, of whom 207 had received two doses of AZD1222 and some 25 had received two doses of the MenACWY control vaccine. Trial participants were enrolled into age subgroups of 18-55, 56-69 and 70-plus years, which contained about 150, 27 and 61 TCR-sequenced participants, respectively.

The CDR3 regions of human TCRbeta chains were analyzed by immunosequencing. The original pipeline was this. TCRs in the repertoires were compared against a reference library of SARS-CoV-2-specific TCRs that had been generated with the MIRA antigen-specificity platform. Breadth meant the fraction of unique TCRs that were SARS-CoV-2-associated, whereas depth meant the fraction of total T cells that were SARS-CoV-2-associated. Using the MIRA data, each spike-specific TCR was assigned both to the spike region to which the TCR was reactive and to a CD4 or CD8 class. Log10-transformed breadth and depth values were compared by one-way ANOVA with Sidak's multiple comparisons tests. As stored in TCRdb, this immuneACCESS dataset retains in-frame rearrangements with V and J assigned. A fraction of the clones does not appear; measured against another copy, unresolved V genes explain less than half of the discrepancy, and the remainder lacks a known reason. The V and J calls and clone size come from that table; D and trimming were worked out from the DNA. The sample profile shows around 74,000 clones; about 91% of them were found once. The biggest ten clones account for about 7.1% of the sample.

According to the germline V gene, CDR1 reads MDHEN and CDR2 reads SYDVKM. V is cut back by 2 bases and J by 7 bases, with 9 bases in the junction unmatched. The CDR3 runs 17 amino acids, cysteine and phenylalanine included. Only the CDR3 DNA stays, 51 bases, in frame from base 1. Per the publication, the time point label means: baseline before first vaccination. This specimen's treatment or condition label, per the study, means: meningococcal conjugate vaccine given as trial control. Vaccinee samples came from UK trials COV001 and COV002, including a single-blind randomized controlled phase 2/3 trial of AZD1222 (ChAdOx1 nCoV-19) in healthy adults. For TCRbeta chain sequencing, PBMC samples were collected from trial participants at day 0 and at day 28 after the second dose. Overall study results and their limits: Conclusions about previously exposed vaccinees are limited because only five or six AZD1222 recipients were SARS-CoV-2 seropositive at baseline. Participants were mostly white British, with more females than males. The authors suggested clonal diversity may have been underestimated. The 56-69-year group was small, and its depth increase did not reach significance, likely because of low power. Nearly half of unique spike-specific TCRs reportedly recognized epitopes outside regions mutated in the B.1.351 and B.1.1.7 variants. The whole spike protein was spanned by vaccine-associated CD4 TCRs, and dominant responses were seen in regions 160-218 and 743-854. A significant rise in spike-specific TCR breadth and depth was observed after two AZD1222 doses relative to day 0 and relative to MenACWY recipients. Because no day 14 peak-response samples were available, repertoires were characterized only after the peak T cell response.

This clone was observed a few times. Its antigen remains unidentified. Per-base quality was not reported, and no clone a single base away is much larger than it. The chain is assembled from TRBV28 and TRBJ2-1; the central 12 bases match TRBD2. The receptor was derived from an adult in good health. Sequences were derived from peripheral blood, sampled on day 0 of MenACWY control vaccination. The CDR3 region reads CASSLPTSGSERNEQFF. In nucleotides, the sequence is TGTGCCAGCAGTTTACCGACTAGCGGGAGTGAGAGGAATGAGCAGTTCTTC.